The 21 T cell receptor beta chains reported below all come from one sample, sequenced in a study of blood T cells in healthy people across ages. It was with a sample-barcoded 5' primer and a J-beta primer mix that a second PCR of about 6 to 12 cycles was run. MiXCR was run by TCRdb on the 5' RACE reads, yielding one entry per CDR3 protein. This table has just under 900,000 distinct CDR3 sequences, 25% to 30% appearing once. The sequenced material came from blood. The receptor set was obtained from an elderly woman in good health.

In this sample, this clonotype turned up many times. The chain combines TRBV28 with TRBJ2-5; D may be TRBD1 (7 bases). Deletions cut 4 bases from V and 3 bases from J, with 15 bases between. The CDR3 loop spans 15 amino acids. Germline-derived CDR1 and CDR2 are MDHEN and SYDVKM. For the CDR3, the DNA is TGTGCCAGCAGTTCCCGGGGGACAGTGAAAGAGACCCAGTACTTC. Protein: CASSSRGTVKETQYF.

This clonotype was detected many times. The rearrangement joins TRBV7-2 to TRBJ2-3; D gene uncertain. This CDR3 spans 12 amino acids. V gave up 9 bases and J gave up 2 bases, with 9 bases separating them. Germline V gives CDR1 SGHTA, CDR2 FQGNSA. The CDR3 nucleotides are TGTGCCAGTAGACGGGTCACAGATACGCAGTATTTT. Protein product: CASRRVTDTQYF.

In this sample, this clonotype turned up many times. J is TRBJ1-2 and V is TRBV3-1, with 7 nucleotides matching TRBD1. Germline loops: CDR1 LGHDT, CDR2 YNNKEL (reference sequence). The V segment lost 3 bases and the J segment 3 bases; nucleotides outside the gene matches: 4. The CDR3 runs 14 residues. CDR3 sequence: CASSQGDRDYGYTF. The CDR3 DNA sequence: TGTGCCAGCAGCCAGGGCGACAGGGACTATGGCTACACCTTC. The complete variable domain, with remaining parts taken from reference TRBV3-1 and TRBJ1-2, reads DTAVSQTPKYLVTQMGNDKSIKCEQNLGHDTMYWYKQDSKKFLKIMFSYNNKELIINETVPNRFSPKSPDKAHLNLHINSLELGDSAVYFCASSQGDRDYGYTFGSGTRLTVV.

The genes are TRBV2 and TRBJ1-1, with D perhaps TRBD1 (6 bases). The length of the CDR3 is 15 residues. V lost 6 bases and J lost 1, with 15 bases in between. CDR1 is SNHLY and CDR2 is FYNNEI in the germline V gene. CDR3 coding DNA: TGTGCCAGCAGGTCCAGGGACACCCGGAACACTGAAGCTTTCTTT. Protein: CASRSRDTRNTEAFF.

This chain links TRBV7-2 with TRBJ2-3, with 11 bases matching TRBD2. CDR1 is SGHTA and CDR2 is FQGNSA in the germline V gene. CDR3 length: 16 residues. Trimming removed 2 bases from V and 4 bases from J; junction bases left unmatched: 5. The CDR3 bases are TGTGCCAGCAGCTTAACCACTAGCGGGGGTCCAGATACGCAGTATTTT. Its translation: CASSLTTSGGPDTQYF.

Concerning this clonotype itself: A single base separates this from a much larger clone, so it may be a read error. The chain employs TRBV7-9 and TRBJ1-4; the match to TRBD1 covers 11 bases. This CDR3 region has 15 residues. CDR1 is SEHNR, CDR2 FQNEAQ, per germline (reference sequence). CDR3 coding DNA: TGTGCCAGCAGCCAATGGACAGGGGGCGTTGAAAAACGGTTTTTT. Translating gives CASSQWTGGVEKRFF.

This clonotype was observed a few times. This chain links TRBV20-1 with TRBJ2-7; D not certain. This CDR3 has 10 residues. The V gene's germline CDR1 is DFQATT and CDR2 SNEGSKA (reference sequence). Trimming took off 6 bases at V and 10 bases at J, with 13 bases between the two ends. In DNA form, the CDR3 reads TGCAGTGCGATGATAGAGATCCAGTACTTC. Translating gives CSAMIEIQYF.

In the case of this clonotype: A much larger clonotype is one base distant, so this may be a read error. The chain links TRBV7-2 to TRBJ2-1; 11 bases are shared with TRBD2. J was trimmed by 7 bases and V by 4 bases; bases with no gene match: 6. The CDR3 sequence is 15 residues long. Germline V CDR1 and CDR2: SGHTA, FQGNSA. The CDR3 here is CASSWTSGWVNEQFF. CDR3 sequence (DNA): TGTGCCAGCAGCTGGACTAGCGGGTGGGTTAATGAGCAGTTCTTC.

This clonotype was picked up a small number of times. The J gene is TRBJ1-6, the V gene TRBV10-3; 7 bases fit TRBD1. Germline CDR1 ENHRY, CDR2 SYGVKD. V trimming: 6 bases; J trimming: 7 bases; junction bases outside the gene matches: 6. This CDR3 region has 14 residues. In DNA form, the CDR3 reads TGTGCCATCAGCCCGACAGGGATGAATTCACCCCTCCACTTT. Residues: CAISPTGMNSPLHF.

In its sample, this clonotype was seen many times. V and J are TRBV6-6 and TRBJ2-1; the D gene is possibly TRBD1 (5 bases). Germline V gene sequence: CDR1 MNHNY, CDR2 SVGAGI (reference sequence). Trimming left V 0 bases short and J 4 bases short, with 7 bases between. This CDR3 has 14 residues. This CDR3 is CASSYSGQYNEQFF. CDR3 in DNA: TGTGCCAGCAGTTACTCGGGGCAGTACAATGAGCAGTTCTTC.

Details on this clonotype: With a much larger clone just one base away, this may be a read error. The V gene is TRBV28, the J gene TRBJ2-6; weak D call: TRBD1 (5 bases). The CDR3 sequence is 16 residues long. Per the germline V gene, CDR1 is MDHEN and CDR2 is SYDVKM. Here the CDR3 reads CAGSGASTSGANVLTF. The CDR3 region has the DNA TGTGCCGGCAGTGGGGCGTCAACTTCTGGGGCCAACGTCCTGACTTTC.

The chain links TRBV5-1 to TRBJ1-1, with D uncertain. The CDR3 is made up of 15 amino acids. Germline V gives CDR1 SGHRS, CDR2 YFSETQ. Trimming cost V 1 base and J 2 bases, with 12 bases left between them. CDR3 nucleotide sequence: TGCGCCAGCAGCTTGCGCGGCCGGACTAACACTGAAGCTTTCTTT. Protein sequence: CASSLRGRTNTEAFF.

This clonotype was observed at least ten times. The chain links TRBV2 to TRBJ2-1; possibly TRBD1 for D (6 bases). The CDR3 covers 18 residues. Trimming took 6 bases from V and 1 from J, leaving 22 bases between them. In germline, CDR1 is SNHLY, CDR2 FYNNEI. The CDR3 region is CASRDTTWTARSYNEQFF. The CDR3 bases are TGTGCCAGCAGGGACACGACGTGGACAGCGCGTTCCTACAATGAGCAGTTCTTC. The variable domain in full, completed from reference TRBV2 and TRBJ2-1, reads EPEVTQTPSHQVTQMGQEVILRCVPISNHLYFYWYRQILGQKVEFLVSFYNNEISEKSEIFDDQFSVERPDGSNFTLKIRSTKLEDSAMYFCASRDTTWTARSYNEQFFGPGTRLTVL.

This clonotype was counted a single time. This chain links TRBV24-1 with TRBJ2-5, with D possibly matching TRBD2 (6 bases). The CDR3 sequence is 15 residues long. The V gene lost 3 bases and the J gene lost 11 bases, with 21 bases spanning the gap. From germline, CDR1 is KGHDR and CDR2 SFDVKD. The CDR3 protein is CATSDPGRGLHEQYF. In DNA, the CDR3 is TGTGCCACCAGTGATCCCGGTCGGGGACTGCATGAGCAGTACTTC.

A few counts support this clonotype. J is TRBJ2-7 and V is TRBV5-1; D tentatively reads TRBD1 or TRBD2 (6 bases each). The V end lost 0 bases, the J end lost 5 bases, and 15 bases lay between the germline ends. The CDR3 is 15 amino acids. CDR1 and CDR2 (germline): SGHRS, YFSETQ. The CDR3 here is CASSLAYGGGDEQYF. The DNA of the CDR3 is TGCGCCAGCAGCTTGGCCTACGGGGGCGGCGACGAGCAGTACTTC. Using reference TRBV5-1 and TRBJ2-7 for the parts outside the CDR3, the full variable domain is KAGVTQTPRYLIKTRGQQVTLSCSPISGHRSVSWYQQTPGQGLQFLFEYFSETQRNKGNFPGRFSGRQFSNSRSEMNVSTLELGDSALYLCASSLAYGGGDEQYFGPGTRLTVT.

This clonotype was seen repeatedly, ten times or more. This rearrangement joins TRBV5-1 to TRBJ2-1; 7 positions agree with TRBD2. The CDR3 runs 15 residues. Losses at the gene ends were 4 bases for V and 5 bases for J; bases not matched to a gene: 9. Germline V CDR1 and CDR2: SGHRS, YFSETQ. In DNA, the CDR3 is TGCGCCAGCAGCGTTCAAAGCGGGACCCACAATGAGCAGTTCTTC. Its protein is CASSVQSGTHNEQFF.

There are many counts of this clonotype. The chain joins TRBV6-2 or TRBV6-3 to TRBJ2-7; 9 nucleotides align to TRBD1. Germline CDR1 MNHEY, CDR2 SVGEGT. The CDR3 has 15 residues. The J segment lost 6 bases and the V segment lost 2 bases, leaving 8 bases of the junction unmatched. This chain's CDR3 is CASSYLSGQGGEQYF. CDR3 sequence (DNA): TGTGCCAGCAGTTACCTTTCGGGACAGGGCGGCGAGCAGTACTTC.

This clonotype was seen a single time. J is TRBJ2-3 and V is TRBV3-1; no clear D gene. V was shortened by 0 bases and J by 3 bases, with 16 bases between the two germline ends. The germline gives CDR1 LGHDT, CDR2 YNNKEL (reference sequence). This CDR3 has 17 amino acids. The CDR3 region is CASSQDRARLGTDTQYF. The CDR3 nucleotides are TGTGCCAGCAGCCAAGATCGTGCTCGACTGGGTACAGATACGCAGTATTTT.

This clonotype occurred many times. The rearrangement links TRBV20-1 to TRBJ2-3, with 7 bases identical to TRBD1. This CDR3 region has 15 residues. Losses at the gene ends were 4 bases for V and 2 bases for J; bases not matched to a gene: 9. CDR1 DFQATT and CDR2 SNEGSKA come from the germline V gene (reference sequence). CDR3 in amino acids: CSAKDRVTPTDTQYF. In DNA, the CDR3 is TGCAGTGCTAAAGACAGGGTCACTCCCACAGATACGCAGTATTTT.

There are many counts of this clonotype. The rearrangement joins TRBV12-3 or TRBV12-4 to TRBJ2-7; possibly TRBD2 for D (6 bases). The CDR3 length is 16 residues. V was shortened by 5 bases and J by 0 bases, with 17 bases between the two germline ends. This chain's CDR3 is CASSLGGAINSYEQYF. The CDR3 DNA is TGTGCCAGCAGTCTCGGCGGGGCCATAAACTCCTACGAGCAGTACTTC.

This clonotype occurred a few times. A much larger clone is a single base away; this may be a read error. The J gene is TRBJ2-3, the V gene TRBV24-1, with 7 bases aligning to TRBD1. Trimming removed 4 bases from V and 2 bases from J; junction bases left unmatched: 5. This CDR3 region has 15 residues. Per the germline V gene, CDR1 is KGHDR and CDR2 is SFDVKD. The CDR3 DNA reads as TGTGCCACCAGTGAGACCGGACAGGTCACAGATACGCAGTATTTT. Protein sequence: CATSETGQVTDTQYF.